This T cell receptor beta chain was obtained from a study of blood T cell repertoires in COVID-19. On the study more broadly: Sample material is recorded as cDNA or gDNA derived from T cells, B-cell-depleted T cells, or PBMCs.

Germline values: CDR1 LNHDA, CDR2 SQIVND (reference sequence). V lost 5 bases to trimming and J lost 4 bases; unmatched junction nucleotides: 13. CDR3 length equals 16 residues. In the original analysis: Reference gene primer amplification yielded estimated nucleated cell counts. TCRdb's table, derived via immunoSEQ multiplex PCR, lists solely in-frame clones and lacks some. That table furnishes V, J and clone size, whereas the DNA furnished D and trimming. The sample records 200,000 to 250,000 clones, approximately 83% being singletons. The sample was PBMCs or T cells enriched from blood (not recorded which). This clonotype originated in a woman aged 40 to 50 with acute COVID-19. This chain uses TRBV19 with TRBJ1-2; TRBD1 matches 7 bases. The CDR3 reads CASSPQTGVLSYGYTF. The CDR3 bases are TGTGCCAGTAGTCCCCAAACAGGGGTTCTCTCCTATGGCTACACCTTC.